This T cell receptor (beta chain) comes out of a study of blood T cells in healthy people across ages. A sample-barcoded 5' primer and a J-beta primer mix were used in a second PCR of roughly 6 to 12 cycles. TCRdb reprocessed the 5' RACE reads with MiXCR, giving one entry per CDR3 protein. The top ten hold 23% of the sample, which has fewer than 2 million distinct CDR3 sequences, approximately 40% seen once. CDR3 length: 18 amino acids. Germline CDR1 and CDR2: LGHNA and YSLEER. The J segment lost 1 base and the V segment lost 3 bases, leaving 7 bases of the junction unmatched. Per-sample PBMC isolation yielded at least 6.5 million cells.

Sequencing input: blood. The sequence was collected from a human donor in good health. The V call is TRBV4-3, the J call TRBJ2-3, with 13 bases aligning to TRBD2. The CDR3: CASSQTSGGNPRTDTQYF. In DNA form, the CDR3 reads TGCGCCAGCAGCCAGACTAGCGGGGGGAATCCGCGCACAGATACGCAGTATTTT.